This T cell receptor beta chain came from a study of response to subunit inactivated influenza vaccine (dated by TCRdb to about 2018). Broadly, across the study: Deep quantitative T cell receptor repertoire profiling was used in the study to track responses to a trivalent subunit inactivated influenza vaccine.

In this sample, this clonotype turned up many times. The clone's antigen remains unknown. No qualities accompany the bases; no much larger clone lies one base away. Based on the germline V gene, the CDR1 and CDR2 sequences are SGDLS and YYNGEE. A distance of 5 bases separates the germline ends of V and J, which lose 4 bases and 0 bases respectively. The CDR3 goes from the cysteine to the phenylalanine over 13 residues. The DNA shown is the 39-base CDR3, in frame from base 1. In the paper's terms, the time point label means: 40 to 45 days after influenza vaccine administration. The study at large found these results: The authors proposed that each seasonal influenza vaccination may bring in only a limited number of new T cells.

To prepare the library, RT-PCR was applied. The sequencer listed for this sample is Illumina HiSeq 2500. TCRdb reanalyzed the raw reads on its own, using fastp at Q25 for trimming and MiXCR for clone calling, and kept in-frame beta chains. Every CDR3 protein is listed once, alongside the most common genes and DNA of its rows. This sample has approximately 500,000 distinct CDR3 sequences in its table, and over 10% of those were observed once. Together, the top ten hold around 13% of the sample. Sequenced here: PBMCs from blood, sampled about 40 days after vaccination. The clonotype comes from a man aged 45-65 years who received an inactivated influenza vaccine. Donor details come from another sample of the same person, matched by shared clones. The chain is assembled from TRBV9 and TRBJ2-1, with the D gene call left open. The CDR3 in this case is CASSTASYNEQFF. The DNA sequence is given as TGTGCCAGCAGCACCGCCTCCTACAATGAGCAGTTCTTC. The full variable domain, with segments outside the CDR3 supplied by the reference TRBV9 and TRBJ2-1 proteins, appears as DSGVTQTPKHLITATGQRVTLRCSPRSGDLSVYWYQQSLDQGLQFLIQYYNGEERAKGNILERFSAQQFPDLHSELNLSSLELGDSALYFCASSTASYNEQFFGPGTRLTVL.